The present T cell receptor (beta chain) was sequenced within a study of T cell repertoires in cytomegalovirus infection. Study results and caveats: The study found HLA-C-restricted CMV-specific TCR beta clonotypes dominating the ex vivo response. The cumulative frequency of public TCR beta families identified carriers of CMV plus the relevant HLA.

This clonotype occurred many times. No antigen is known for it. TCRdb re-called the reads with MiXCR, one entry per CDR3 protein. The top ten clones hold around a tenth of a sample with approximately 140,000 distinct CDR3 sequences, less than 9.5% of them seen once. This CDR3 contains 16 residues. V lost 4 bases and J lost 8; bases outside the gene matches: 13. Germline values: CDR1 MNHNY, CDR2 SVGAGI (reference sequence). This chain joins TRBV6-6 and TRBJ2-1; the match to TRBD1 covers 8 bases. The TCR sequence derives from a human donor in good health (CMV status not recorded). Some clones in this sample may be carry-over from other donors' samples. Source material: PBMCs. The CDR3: CASSFALGQGRDEQFF. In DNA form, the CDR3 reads TGTGCCAGCAGTTTCGCACTTGGACAGGGAAGGGATGAGCAGTTCTTC.